The 5 T cell receptor beta chains listed next were all sequenced from one sample in a study of beta chain features in type 1 diabetes. Study-level findings and limits: Shorter TCRB CDR3s, moderately but significantly so, marked every one of the four CD4+ subsets in Type 1 diabetes patients.

Sequencing targeted expressed TCRB transcripts, as all isolated RNA had been reverse transcribed. Libraries were prepared by immunoSEQ multiplex PCR; TCRdb keeps only in-frame clonotypes and omits some of them. Of hundreds of thousands of clones listed, around an eighth are singletons. Their antigens are not known. The sample taken for sequencing was naive CD4+ T cells from blood. The receptors were gathered from a man younger than 35 with type 1 diabetes.

This clone came up a few times. This chain connects TRBV5-6 to TRBJ2-1, with no clear D. Trimming removed 0 bases from V and 0 bases from J, with 10 bases in between. CDR3 size: 16 residues. The V gene's germline CDR1 is SGHDT and CDR2 YYEEEE. The CDR3 DNA sequence: TGTGCCAGCAGCTTGGACCCGCCGAGCTCCTACAATGAGCAGTTCTTC. Its translation is CASSLDPPSSYNEQFF.

The V call is TRBV7-9, the J call TRBJ1-6; TRBD1 matches 7 bases. With V trimmed by 5 bases and J by 7 bases, 11 bases remained unmatched. CDR1 and CDR2 (germline): SEHNR, FQNEAQ (reference sequence). CDR3 length equals 16 residues. The CDR3 region is CASSPDRAPGNSPLHF. Written as DNA, the CDR3 is TGTGCCAGCAGCCCCGACAGGGCCCCGGGGAATTCACCCCTCCACTTT.

J is TRBJ1-1 and V is TRBV7-9; no definite D call. CDR3 size: 12 residues. V dropped 1 base and J dropped 8 bases, with 8 bases sitting between them. CDR1 and CDR2 from the germline V gene are SEHNR and FQNEAQ (reference sequence). The DNA for the CDR3 is TGTGCCAGCAGCTTAGTATCCGTGGAAGCTTTCTTT. It translates to CASSLVSVEAFF.

This chain links TRBV18 with TRBJ1-1; D not certain. This CDR3 is built from 13 residues. The germline V and J ends were trimmed by 8 bases and 4 bases, with 14 bases remaining between them. From germline, CDR1 is KGHSH and CDR2 LQKENI. The CDR3 protein is CASRSPGGTEAFF. The CDR3 nucleotides are TGTGCCAGCAGGTCTCCGGGTGGCACTGAAGCTTTCTTT.

This clone was seen a few times. Distinct nucleotide sequences in the sample also encode this CDR3. The chain is built from TRBV30 and TRBJ2-7, with D uncertain. V was cut by 1 base and J by 4 bases, with 5 bases left in between. Looked up from germline, CDR1 is GTSNPN and CDR2 is SVGIG (reference sequence). The CDR3 length is 11 residues. CDR3 sequence: CAWSGVYEQYF. CDR3 nucleotides: TGTGCCTGGAGTGGAGTGTACGAGCAGTACTTC.